Given below is one T cell receptor (beta chain) in context. Trimming shortened V by 0 bases and J by 3 bases, and 9 bases separated the two germline ends. The CDR3 extends over 14 amino acids. Germline V gives CDR1 GTSNPN, CDR2 SVGIG (reference sequence). This table comes from immunoSEQ multiplex PCR, and its TCRdb copy is limited to in-frame clones, with some not included. The top ten clones hold 3.3% of a sample with about 38,000 clones, about 88% of them seen once. The sample is drawn from a study of neoadjuvant nivolumab and ipilimumab in lung cancer. This TCR was recovered from an adult with non-small cell lung cancer. The sample in question was peripheral blood, obtained before neoadjuvant nivolumab, alone or with ipilimumab. V gene TRBV30 combines with J gene TRBJ2-1; a possible D gene is TRBD2 (5 bases). The CDR3 spells CAWSVGSVYNEQFF. Here the CDR3 DNA reads TGTGCCTGGAGTGTTGGTAGCGTCTACAATGAGCAGTTCTTC. Full variable domain (remainder filled in from reference TRBV30 and TRBJ2-1): SQTIHQWPATLVQPVGSPLSLECTVEGTSNPNLYWYRQAAGRGLQLLFYSVGIGQISSEVPQNLSASRPQDRQFILSSKKLLLSDSGFYLCAWSVGSVYNEQFFGPGTRLTVL.